The sequence of this T cell receptor (beta chain) was determined in a study of regulatory T cells in long-lasting Graves disease. The time point: newly diagnosed GD, antithyroid drugs for less than 3 months. RNA extracted from PBMCs served as the sequencing template. Graves' disease diagnoses followed American Thyroid Association guidelines. iRepertoire HTBI primers and Arm-PCR of CDR3 regions built TCR beta libraries. TCRdb called the multiplex PCR reads again in MiXCR, with one record for every CDR3 protein. The sample includes approximately 400,000 distinct CDR3 sequences, more than 13% of them seen just once. Trimming at V came to 4 bases and at J to 0 bases, leaving 10 bases not matched to a gene. The CDR3 covers 16 residues. Germline V gives CDR1 SGHDT, CDR2 YYEEEE. This sample also belongs to another study, concerning T cells in Graves' hyperthyroidism and ophthalmopathy. Turning to that study: Ophthalmopathy and stable hyperthyroidism were told apart by a 13 V-J model.

The J gene is TRBJ2-7, the V gene TRBV5-6, with 7 nucleotides matching TRBD2. The input for sequencing was peripheral blood mononuclear cells (PBMCs), taken at new diagnosis, from a patient treated with antithyroid drugs. The receptor's source is a woman in her thirties with Graves disease. The CDR3 sequence: CASSPRDRDYSYEQYF. The CDR3 DNA reads TGTGCCAGCAGCCCCCGGGACCGGGACTACTCCTACGAGCAGTACTTC.